Each of the 8 T cell receptor beta chains below was sequenced from the same sample in a study of T cell responses to AZD1222 COVID-19 vaccine. Clones were read by immunoSEQ multiplex PCR, and TCRdb kept only the in-frame ones, dropping some. Here the sample spans about 150,000 clones, 88% being singletons. The specimen was peripheral blood, collected 28 days after the second dose of the MenACWY control vaccine. These receptors were taken from an adult who received the MenACWY meningococcal vaccine as a control.

This chain connects TRBV7-2 to TRBJ1-2, with 8 bases aligning to TRBD1. CDR3 length: 15 amino acids. With V trimmed by 5 bases and J by 2 bases, 7 bases remained unmatched. Germline V lookup: CDR1 SGHTA, CDR2 FQGNSA. DNA of the CDR3: TGTGCCAGCAGCCGCGGACAGGGTCCCAACTATGGCTACACCTTC. Protein: CASSRGQGPNYGYTF. The full variable domain, completed using reference TRBV7-2 and TRBJ1-2, is GAGVSQSPSNKVTEKGKDVELRCDPISGHTALYWYRQSLGQGLEFLIYFQGNSAPDKSGLPSDRFSAERTGGSVSTLTIQRTQQEDSAVYLCASSRGQGPNYGYTFGSGTRLTVV.

The chain joins TRBV7-2 to TRBJ2-7; 14 nucleotides align to TRBD2. Trimming took 1 base from V and 3 from J; bases not matched to a gene: 2. Germline V gives CDR1 SGHTA, CDR2 FQGNSA. The CDR3 extends over 16 amino acids. The CDR3 protein is CASSLDGTSGGYEQYF. As DNA, the CDR3 is TGTGCCAGCAGCTTAGATGGGACTAGCGGGGGCTACGAGCAGTACTTC.

The table lists this clone with a count of one. J is TRBJ1-1 and V is TRBV11-3, with D perhaps matching TRBD1 (5 bases). This CDR3 is built from 15 residues. V shed 1 base and J shed 4 bases, with 13 bases lying between them. Germline CDR1 and CDR2: SGHNT and YENEEA. The CDR3 sequence is CASSLGGAYGTEAFF. The CDR3 DNA reads as TGTGCCAGCAGCTTAGGGGGCGCCTACGGCACTGAAGCTTTCTTT.

The V and J genes are TRBV5-6 and TRBJ2-7, with unresolved D. This CDR3 contains 15 residues. Trimming cost V 0 bases and J 0 bases, with 10 bases left between them. Germline assignment: CDR1 SGHDT and CDR2 YYEEEE. CDR3 bases: TGTGCCAGCAGCTTGGTAACAGCGTTCTCCTACGAGCAGTACTTC. It yields the protein CASSLVTAFSYEQYF.

This clone was seen a single time. The chain combines TRBV19 with TRBJ1-1; 7 nucleotides line up with TRBD1. Germline trimming cut 3 bases from V and 0 bases from J; bases unmatched to any gene: 7. This CDR3 region has 16 residues. Germline V gene lookup returns CDR1 LNHDA and CDR2 SQIVND (reference sequence). The CDR3 bases are TGTGCCAGTAGTATCCTTCGACAGGGAATGAACACTGAAGCTTTCTTT. The encoded protein is CASSILRQGMNTEAFF. The complete variable domain, with remaining parts taken from reference TRBV19 and TRBJ1-1, reads DGGITQSPKYLFRKEGQNVTLSCEQNLNHDAMYWYRQDPGQGLRLIYYSQIVNDFQKGDIAEGYSVSREKKESFPLTVTSAQKNPTAFYLCASSILRQGMNTEAFFGQGTRLTVV.

CDR3 residues: CASRGSRGMNTEAFF. The CDR3 region has the DNA TGTGCCAGCAGAGGGAGCAGGGGCATGAACACTGAAGCTTTCTTT. This sequence joins TRBV28 and TRBJ1-1, with D possibly being TRBD1 (6 bases). Trimming shortened V by 6 bases and J by 0 bases, and 14 bases separated the two germline ends. CDR1 and CDR2 from the germline V gene are MDHEN and SYDVKM. This CDR3 has 15 residues.

The rearrangement uses TRBV25-1 and TRBJ2-1; 12 bases fit TRBD2. The CDR3 extends over 16 amino acids. J gave up 7 bases and V 1 base, and 5 bases lay outside the gene matches. CDR1 and CDR2 from the germline V gene are MGHDK and SYGVNS. CDR3 loop: CASSESASGGGNEQFF. CDR3 sequence (DNA): TGTGCCAGCAGTGAATCGGCTAGCGGGGGGGGGAATGAGCAGTTCTTC.

The chain joins TRBV4-1 to TRBJ1-5; D remains unclear. The germline V gene encodes CDR1 MGHRA and CDR2 YSYEKL. This CDR3 has 19 residues. The V gene lost 0 bases and the J gene lost 4 bases, with 22 bases spanning the gap. CDR3 amino acids: CASSQDVRSSEGRNQPQHF. The DNA of the CDR3 is TGCGCCAGCAGCCAAGATGTGAGGTCGTCAGAAGGGAGGAATCAGCCCCAGCATTTT.